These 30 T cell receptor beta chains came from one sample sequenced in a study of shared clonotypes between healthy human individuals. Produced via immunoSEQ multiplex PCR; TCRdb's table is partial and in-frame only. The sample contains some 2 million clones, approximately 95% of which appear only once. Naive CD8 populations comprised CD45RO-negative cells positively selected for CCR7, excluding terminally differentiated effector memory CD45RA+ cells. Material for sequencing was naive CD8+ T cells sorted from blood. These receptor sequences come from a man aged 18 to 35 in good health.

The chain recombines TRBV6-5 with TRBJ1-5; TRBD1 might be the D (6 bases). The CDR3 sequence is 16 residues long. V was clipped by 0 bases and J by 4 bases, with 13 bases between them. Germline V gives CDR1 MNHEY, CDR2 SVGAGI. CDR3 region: CASSYSAQGGNQPQHF. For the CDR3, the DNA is TGTGCCAGCAGTTACTCCGCACAGGGTGGAAATCAGCCCCAGCATTTT.

The chain's CDR3 is CASRLTGTYKETQYF. The CDR3 DNA is TGCGCCAGCCGCCTAACCGGGACTTATAAAGAGACCCAGTACTTC. This chain connects TRBV5-1 to TRBJ2-5; D is possibly TRBD2 (6 bases). The germline V gene has CDR1 SGHRS and CDR2 YFSETQ. The CDR3 sequence is 15 residues long. With 7 bases removed from V and 3 bases from J, the gap between germline ends came to 19 bases.

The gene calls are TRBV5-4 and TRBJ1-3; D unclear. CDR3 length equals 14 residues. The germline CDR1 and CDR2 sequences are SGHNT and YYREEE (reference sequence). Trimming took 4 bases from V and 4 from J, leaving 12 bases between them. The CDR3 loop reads CASSPAGLGNTIYF. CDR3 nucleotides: TGTGCCAGCAGCCCGGCGGGGTTGGGAAACACCATATATTTT.

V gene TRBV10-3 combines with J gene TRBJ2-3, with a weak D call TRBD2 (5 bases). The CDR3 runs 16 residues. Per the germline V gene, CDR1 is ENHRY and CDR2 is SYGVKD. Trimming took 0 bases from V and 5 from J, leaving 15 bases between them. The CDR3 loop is CAISESAFGGQDTQYF. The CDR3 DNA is TGTGCCATCAGTGAGTCGGCGTTTGGAGGTCAAGATACGCAGTATTTT.

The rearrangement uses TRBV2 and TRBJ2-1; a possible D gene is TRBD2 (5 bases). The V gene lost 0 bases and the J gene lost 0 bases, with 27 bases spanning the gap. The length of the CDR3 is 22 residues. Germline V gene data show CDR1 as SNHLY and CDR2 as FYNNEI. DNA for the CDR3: TGTGCCAGCAGTGAAGCTTCTTGGTCAGAACACCTCGGGGAAGGCTCCTACAATGAGCAGTTCTTC. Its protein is CASSEASWSEHLGEGSYNEQFF.

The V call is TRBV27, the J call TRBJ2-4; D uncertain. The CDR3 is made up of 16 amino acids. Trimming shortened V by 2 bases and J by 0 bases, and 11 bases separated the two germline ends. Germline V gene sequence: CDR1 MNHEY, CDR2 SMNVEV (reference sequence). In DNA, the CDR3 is TGTGCCAGCAGTTTACTACCCCTACTAGCCAAAAACATTCAGTACTTC. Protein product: CASSLLPLLAKNIQYF.

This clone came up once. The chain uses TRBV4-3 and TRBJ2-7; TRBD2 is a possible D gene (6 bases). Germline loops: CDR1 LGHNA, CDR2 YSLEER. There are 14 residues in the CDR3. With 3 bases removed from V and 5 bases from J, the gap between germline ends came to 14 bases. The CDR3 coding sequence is TGCGCCAGCAGCCAGGGGCGGGGCAGGGACGAGCAGTACTTC. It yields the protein CASSQGRGRDEQYF.

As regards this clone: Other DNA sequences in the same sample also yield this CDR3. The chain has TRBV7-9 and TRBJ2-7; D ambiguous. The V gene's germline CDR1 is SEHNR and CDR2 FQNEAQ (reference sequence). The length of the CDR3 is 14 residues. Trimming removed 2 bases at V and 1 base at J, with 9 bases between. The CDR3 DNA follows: TGTGCCAGCAGCTTAATAGAAAGTTCCTACGAGCAGTACTTC. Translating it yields CASSLIESSYEQYF.

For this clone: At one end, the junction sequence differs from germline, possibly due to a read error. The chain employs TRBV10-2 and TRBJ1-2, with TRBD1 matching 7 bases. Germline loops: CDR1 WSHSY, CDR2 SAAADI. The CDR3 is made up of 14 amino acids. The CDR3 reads CASTETGINYGYTF. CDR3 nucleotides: TGCGCCAGCACTGAGACAGGGATTAACTATGGCTACACCTTC.

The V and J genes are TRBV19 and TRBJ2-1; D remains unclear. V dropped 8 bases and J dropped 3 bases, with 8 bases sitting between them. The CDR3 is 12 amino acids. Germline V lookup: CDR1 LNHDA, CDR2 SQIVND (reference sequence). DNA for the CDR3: TGTGCCAGTCGGAACAGCTACAATGAGCAGTTCTTC. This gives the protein CASRNSYNEQFF.

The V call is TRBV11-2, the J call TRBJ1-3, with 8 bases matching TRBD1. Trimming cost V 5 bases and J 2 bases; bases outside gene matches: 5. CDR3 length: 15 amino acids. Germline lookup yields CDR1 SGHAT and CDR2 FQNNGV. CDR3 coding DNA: TGTGCCAGCAGCACCTCAGGGGGCACTGGAAACACCATATATTTT. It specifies CASSTSGGTGNTIYF.

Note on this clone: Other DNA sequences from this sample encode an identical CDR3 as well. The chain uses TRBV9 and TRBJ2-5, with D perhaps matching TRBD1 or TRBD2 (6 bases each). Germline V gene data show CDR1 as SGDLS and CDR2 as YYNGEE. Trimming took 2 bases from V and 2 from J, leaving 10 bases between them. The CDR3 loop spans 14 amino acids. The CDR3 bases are TGTGCCAGCAGCGTCGGGGGCATTCAAGAGACCCAGTACTTC. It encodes CASSVGGIQETQYF.

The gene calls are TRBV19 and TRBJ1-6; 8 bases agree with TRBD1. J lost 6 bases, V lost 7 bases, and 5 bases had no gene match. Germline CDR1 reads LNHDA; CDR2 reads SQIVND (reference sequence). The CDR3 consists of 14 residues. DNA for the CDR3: TGTGCCAGTAACAGGGGGTCGAGTAATTCACCCCTCCACTTT. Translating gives CASNRGSSNSPLHF. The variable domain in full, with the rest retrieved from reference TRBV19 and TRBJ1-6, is DGGITQSPKYLFRKEGQNVTLSCEQNLNHDAMYWYRQDPGQGLRLIYYSQIVNDFQKGDIAEGYSVSREKKESFPLTVTSAQKNPTAFYLCASNRGSSNSPLHFGNGTRLTVT.

This CDR3 reads CASSVGSTYEQYF. CDR3 in DNA: TGTGCCAGCAGTGTCGGCAGTACCTACGAGCAGTACTTC. The chain joins TRBV2 to TRBJ2-7; D is unresolved. Per the germline V gene, CDR1 is SNHLY and CDR2 is FYNNEI. The germline V and J ends were trimmed by 4 bases and 2 bases, with 9 bases remaining between them. The CDR3 is made up of 13 amino acids.

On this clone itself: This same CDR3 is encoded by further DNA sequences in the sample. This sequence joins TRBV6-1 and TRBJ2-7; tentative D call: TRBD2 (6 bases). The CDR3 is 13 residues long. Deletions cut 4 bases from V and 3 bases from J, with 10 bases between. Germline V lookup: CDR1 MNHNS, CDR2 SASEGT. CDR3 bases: TGTGCCAGCAGTGTCGGCGGGGACTACGAGCAGTACTTC. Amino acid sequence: CASSVGGDYEQYF.

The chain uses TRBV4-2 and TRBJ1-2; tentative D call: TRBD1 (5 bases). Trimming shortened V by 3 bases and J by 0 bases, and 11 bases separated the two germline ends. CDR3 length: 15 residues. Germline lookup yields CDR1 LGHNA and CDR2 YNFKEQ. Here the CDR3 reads CASSHTQDPNYGYTF. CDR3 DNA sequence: TGTGCCAGCAGCCATACACAGGACCCTAACTATGGCTACACCTTC.

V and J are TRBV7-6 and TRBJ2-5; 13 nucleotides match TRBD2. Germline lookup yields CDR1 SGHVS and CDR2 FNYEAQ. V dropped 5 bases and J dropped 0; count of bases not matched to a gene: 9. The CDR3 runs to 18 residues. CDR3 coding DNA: TGTGCCAGCAGCCCCGGGACTAGCGGGGAAAGGTACCAAGAGACCCAGTACTTC. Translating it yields CASSPGTSGERYQETQYF.

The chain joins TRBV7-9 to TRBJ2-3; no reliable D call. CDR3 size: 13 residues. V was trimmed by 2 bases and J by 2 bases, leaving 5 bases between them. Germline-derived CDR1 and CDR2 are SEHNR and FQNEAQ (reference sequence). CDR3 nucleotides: TGTGCCAGCAGCTTACAGACCACAGATACGCAGTATTTT. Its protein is CASSLQTTDTQYF.

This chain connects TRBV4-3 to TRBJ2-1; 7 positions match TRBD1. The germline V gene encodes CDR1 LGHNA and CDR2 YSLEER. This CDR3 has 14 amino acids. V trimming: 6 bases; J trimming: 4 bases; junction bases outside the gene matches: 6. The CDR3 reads CASRTGDRYNEQFF. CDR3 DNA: TGCGCCAGCAGAACCGGGGACAGATACAATGAGCAGTTCTTC.

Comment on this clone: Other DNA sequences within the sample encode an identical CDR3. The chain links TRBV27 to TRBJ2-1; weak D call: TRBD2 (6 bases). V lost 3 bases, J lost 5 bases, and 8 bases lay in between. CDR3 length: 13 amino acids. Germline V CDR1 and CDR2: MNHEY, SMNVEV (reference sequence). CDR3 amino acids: CASSLGGDNEQFF. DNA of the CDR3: TGTGCCAGCAGTTTGGGGGGAGACAATGAGCAGTTCTTC.

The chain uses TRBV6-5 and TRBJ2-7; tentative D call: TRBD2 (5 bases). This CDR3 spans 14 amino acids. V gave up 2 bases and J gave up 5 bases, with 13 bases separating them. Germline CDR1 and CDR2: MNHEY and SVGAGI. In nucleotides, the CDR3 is TGTGCCAGCAGTTACCGGGTAATGGGAGACGAGCAGTACTTC. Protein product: CASSYRVMGDEQYF.

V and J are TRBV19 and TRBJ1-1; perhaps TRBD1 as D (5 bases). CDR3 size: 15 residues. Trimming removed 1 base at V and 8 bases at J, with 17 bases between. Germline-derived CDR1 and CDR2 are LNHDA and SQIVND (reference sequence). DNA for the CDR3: TGTGCCAGTAGTATAGTTGTGTGGACACCCACCGAAGCTTTCTTT. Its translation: CASSIVVWTPTEAFF.

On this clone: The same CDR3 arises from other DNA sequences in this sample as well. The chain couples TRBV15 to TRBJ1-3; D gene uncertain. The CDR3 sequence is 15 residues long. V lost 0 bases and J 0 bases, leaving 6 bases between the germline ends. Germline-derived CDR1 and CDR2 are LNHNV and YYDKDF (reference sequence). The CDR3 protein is CATSRDLGSGNTIYF. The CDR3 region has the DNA TGTGCCACCAGCAGAGATCTCGGCTCTGGAAACACCATATATTTT.

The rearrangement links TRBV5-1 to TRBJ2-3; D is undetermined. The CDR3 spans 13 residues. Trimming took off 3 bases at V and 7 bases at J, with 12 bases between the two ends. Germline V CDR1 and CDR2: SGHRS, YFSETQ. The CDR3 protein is CASSSDDGYTQYF. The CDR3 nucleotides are TGCGCCAGCAGCTCCGACGACGGCTATACGCAGTATTTT.

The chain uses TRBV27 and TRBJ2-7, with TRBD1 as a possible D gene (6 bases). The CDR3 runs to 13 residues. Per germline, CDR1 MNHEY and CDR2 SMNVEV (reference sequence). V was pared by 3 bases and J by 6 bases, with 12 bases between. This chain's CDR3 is CASSFTGLPEQYF. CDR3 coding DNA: TGTGCCAGCAGTTTCACAGGGCTCCCCGAGCAGTACTTC.

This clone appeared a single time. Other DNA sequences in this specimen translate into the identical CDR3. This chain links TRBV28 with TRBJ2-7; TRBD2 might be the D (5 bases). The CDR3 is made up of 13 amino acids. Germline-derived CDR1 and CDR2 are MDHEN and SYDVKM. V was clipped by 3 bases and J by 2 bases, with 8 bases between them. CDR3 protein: CASSFGLTYEQYF. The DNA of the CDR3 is TGTGCCAGCAGTTTTGGACTTACCTACGAGCAGTACTTC.

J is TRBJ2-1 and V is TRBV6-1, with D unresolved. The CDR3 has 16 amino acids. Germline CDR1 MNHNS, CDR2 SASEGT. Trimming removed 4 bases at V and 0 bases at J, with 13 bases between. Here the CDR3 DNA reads TGTGCCAGCAGTGTTCCCAGTCCGAGCTCCTACAATGAGCAGTTCTTC. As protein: CASSVPSPSSYNEQFF.

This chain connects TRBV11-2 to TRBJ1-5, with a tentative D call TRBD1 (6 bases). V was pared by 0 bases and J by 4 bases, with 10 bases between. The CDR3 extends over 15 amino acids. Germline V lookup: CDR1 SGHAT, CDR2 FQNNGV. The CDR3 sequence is CASSLDPQGNQPQHF. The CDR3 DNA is TGTGCCAGCAGCTTAGATCCGCAGGGGAATCAGCCCCAGCATTTT.

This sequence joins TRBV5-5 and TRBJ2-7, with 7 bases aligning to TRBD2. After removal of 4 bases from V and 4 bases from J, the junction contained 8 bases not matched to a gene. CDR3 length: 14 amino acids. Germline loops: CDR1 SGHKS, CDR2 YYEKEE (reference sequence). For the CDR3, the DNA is TGTGCCAGCAGCCCTTCTCTAGCGGCTTACGAGCAGTACTTC. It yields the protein CASSPSLAAYEQYF.

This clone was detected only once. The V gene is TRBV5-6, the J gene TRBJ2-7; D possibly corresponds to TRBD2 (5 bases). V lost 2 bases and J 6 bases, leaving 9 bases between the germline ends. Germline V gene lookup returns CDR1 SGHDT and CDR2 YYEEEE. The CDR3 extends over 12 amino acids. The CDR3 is CASSFLRGEQYF. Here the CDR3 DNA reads TGTGCCAGCAGCTTTCTCCGGGGCGAGCAGTACTTC. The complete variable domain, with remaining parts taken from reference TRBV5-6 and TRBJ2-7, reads DAGVTQSPTHLIKTRGQQVTLRCSPKSGHDTVSWYQQALGQGPQFIFQYYEEEERQRGNFPDRFSGHQFPNYSSELNVNALLLGDSALYLCASSFLRGEQYFGPGTRLTVT.